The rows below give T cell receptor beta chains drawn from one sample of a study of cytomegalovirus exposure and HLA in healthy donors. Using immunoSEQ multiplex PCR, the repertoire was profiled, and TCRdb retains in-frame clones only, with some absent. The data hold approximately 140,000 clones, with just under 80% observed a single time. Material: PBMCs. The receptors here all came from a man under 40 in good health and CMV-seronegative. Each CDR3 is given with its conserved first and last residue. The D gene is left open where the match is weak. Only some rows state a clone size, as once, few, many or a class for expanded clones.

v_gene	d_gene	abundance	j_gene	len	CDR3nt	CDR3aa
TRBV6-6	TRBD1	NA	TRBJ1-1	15	TGTGCCAGCAGTTACTTCGAACAGGGGGTGGCTGAAGCTTTCTTT	CASSYFEQGVAEAFF
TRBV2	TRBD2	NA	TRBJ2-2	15	TGTGCCAGCAGTGACCCTAGCGGGGGGGTCGGGGAGCTGTTTTTT	CASSDPSGGVGELFF
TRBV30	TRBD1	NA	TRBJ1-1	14	TGTGCCTGGGGTCTCGGGACAGAGAACACTGAAGCTTTCTTT	CAWGLGTENTEAFF
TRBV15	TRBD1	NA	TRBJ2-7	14	TGTGCCACCAGCCTTACAGGGGGCGAGTACGAGCAGTACTTC	CATSLTGGEYEQYF
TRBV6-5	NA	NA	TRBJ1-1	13	TGTGCCAGCAGTTATGGAGTTAGCACTGAAGCTTTCTTT	CASSYGVSTEAFF
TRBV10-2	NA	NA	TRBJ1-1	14	TGCGCCAGCAGTGAGTCGGGCCAAAAGACTGAAGCTTTCTTT	CASSESGQKTEAFF
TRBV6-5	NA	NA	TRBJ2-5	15	TGTGCCAGCAGTTACTCGATCCGGTTACAAGAGACCCAGTACTTC	CASSYSIRLQETQYF
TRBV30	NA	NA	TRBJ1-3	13	TGTGCCTGGAGTGTGGGGAGGGAAAACACCATATATTTT	CAWSVGRENTIYF
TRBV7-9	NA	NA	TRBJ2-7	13	TGTGCCAGCAGTAGACAGAGCTCCTACGAGCAGTACTTC	CASSRQSSYEQYF
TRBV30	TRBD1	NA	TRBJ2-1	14	TGTGCCTGGGACAGGGGGCCCCCCTACAATGAGCAGTTCTTC	CAWDRGPPYNEQFF
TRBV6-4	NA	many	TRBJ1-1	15	TGTGCCAGCAGTACTCCGGGACTGCTGAACACTGAAGCTTTCTTT	CASSTPGLLNTEAFF
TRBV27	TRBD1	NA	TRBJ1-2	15	TGTGCCAGCAGTCCCACGACAGGGGGCTCATATGGCTACACCTTC	CASSPTTGGSYGYTF